The TCR beta chain under discussion was sequenced for a study of monozygotic twins with inflammatory bowel disease. TCRdb reanalyzed the 5' RACE reads, giving one entry per CDR3 protein sequence and no DNA. The sample's table shows fewer than 350,000 distinct CDR3 sequences. The germline V gene encodes CDR1 SGHRS and CDR2 YFSETQ. The CDR3 sequence is 14 residues long. The chain carries TRBV5-1 and TRBJ2-7. This receptor was taken from a human donor with ulcerative colitis or Crohn's disease, or a healthy co-twin of an affected twin (not recorded which). Sequencing was performed on blood. The CDR3: CASSRQTLSYEQYF.